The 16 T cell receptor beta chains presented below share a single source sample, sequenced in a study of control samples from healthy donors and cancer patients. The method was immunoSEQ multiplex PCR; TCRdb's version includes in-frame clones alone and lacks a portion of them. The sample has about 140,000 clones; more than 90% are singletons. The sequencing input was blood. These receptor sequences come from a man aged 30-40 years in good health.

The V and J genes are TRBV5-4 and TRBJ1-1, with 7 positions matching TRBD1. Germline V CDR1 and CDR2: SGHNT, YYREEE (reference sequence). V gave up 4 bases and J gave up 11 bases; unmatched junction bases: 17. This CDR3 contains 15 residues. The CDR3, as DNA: TGTGCCAGCAGCCTCAAAGGTGAGGGGGCAGGAGGGGCTTTCTTT. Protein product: CASSLKGEGAGGAFF.

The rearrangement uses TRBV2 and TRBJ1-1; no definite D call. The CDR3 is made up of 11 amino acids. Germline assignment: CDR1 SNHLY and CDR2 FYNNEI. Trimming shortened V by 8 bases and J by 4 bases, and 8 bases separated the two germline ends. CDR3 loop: CASGVATEAFF. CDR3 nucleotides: TGTGCCAGCGGTGTCGCCACTGAAGCTTTCTTT.

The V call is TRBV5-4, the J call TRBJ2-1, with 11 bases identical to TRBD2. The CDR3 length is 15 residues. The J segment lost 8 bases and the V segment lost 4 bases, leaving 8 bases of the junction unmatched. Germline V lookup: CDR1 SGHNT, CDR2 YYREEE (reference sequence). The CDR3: CASSQGGTSGHEQFF. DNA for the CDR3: TGTGCCAGCAGCCAGGGCGGGACTAGCGGCCATGAGCAGTTCTTC.

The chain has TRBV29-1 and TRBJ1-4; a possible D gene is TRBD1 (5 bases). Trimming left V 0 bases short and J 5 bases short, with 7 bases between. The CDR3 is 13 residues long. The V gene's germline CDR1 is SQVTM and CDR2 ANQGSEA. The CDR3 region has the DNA TGCAGCGTTGAAGAACAGGTGAATGAAAAACTGTTTTTT. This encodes CSVEEQVNEKLFF.

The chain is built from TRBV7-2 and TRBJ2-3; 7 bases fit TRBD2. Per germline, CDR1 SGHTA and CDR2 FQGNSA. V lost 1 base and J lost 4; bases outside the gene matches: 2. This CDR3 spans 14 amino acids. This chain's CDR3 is CASSLGGGADTQYF. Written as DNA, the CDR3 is TGTGCCAGCAGCTTAGGGGGAGGGGCAGATACGCAGTATTTT. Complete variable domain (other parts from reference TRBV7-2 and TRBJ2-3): GAGVSQSPSNKVTEKGKDVELRCDPISGHTALYWYRQSLGQGLEFLIYFQGNSAPDKSGLPSDRFSAERTGGSVSTLTIQRTQQEDSAVYLCASSLGGGADTQYFGPGTRLTVL.

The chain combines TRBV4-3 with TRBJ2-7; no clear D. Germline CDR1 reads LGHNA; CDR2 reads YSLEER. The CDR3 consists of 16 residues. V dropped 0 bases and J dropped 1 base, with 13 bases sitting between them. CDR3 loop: CASSQDYADRSYEQYF. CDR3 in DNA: TGCGCCAGCAGCCAAGATTATGCAGATAGGTCCTACGAGCAGTACTTC.

The CDR3 DNA reads as TGTGCCAGCAGTTTTTCAACTAATGAAAAACTGTTTTTT. Translation gives CASSFSTNEKLFF. The chain joins TRBV28 to TRBJ1-4, with unresolved D. The CDR3 runs to 13 residues. The V gene lost 3 bases and the J gene lost 0 bases, with 2 bases spanning the gap. From germline, CDR1 is MDHEN and CDR2 SYDVKM.

CDR3 protein: CAWSSPTTTHYNEQFF. In nucleotides, the CDR3 is TGTGCCTGGAGTTCCCCGACTACTACACATTACAATGAGCAGTTCTTC. This chain connects TRBV30 to TRBJ2-1; D may be TRBD2 (5 bases). Germline CDR1 and CDR2: GTSNPN and SVGIG (reference sequence). V was cut by 2 bases and J by 4 bases, with 18 bases left in between. The CDR3 has 16 amino acids.

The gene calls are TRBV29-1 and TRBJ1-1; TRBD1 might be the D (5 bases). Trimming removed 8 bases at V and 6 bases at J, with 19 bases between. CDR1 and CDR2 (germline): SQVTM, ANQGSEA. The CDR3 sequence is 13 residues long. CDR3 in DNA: TGCAGCTCTAAAAAGGACGGGGGGGCTGAAGCTTTCTTT. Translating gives CSSKKDGGAEAFF.

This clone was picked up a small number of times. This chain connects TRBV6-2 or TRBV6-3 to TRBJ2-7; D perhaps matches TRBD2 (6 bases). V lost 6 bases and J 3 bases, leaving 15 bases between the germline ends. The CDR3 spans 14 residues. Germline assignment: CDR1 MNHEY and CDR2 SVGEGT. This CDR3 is CASSLLGGVYEQYF. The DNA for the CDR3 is TGTGCCAGCAGCCTTTTGGGCGGGGTCTACGAGCAGTACTTC.

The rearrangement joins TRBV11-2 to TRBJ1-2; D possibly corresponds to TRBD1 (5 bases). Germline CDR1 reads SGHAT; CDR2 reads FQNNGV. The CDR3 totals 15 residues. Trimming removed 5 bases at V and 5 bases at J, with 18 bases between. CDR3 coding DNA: TGTGCCAGCAGCCACCTCCGGGGCGCTAGGTATGGCTACACCTTC. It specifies CASSHLRGARYGYTF.

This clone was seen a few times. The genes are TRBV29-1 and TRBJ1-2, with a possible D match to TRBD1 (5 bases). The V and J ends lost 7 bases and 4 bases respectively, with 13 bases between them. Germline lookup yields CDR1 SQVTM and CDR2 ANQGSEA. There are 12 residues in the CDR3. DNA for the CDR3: TGCAGCGCCCGGGACGGGTTCTATGGCTACACCTTC. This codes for CSARDGFYGYTF.

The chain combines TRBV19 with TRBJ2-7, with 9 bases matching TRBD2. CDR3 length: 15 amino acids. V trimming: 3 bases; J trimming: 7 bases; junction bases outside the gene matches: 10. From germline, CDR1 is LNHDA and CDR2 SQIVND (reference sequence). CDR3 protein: CASSMLLAGPWEQYF. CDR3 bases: TGTGCCAGTAGTATGCTCCTAGCGGGACCTTGGGAGCAGTACTTC.

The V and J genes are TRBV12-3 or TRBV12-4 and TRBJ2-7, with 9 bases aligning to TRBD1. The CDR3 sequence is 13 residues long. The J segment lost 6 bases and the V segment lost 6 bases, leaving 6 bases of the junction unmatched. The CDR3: CASRNTGGSEQYF. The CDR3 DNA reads TGTGCCAGCAGAAACACAGGGGGCTCCGAGCAGTACTTC.

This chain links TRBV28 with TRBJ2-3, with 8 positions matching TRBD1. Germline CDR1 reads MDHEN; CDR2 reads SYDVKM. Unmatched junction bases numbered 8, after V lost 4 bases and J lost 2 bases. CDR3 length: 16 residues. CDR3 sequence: CASSSGQGSSTDTQYF. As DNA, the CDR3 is TGTGCCAGCAGTTCAGGACAGGGCTCCTCCACAGATACGCAGTATTTT.

The CDR3 loop is CASHRSEAFF. In nucleotides, the CDR3 is TGTGCCAGCCACCGATCTGAAGCTTTCTTT. V is TRBV2 and J is TRBJ1-1; D not certain. Germline CDR1 reads SNHLY; CDR2 reads FYNNEI. The CDR3 covers 10 residues. Trimming stripped 8 bases from V and 6 bases from J, with 7 bases between.